This T cell receptor (beta chain) was obtained from a study of human T cells and chemical hapten exposure (dated by TCRdb to the early 2020s). Broadly, across the study: For sensitization, 2% DPC in acetone was applied to a 2 cm by 2 cm area of upper inner arm skin. Weekly therapeutic DPC doses were additionally applied to the scalp of patients throughout the roughly 23-week study period. Patch testing was performed on the upper back with Finn chambers containing 0.01% DPC, and the patch tests were scored after 6 days according to International Contact Dermatitis Research Group standards. Alopecia areata with under or over 50% scalp involvement, alopecia totalis and alopecia universalis were represented in the patient cohort, which was mostly female. Libraries were combined into a pool for sequencing, and differences in TCR yield between samples came mainly from small differences in library volumes within the pool. Peripheral blood TCR repertoire changes were tracked in vivo in alopecia patients during primary and secondary sensitization to the hapten diphenylcyclopropenone (DPC). Blood samples were taken from patients before sensitization (week 0) and at 2, 6 and about 24 weeks after DPC sensitization. Blood for TCR sequencing was provided by twenty-nine alopecia patients at one to four time points (pre-sensitization, 2, 6 and 24 weeks).

Summary of the overall study and its limitations: DPC sensitization did not change the number of TCRs with a frequency above 1 in 1000, and there was no evidence of changes in global repertoire structure. A positive correlation was found between the number of PT1 expanded TCRs and patch test score, with significance reached at thresholds 8, 16 and 32 but not 4. Expanded TCRs formed significantly more large CDR3 similarity clusters than pre-sensitization or healthy control sets, consistent with antigen-driven responses. Repeated subsampling changed both the strength of the expansion versus patch-test correlation and the threshold at which the correlation became significant. Alopecia, a presumed autoimmune disease, was present in all patients, so the immune response of the patients might differ from that of healthy individuals.

The time point label, read with the paper, signifies: pre-sensitization, week 0. The sample's treatment or condition label is to be understood as: therapeutic diphenylcyclopropenone sensitization with weekly scalp DPC. At every patch-test visit, the blood draw took place before the patch test was put on. Patients were considered eligible if aged 18 to 70, diagnosed with alopecia and deemed suitable for DPC therapy, and patients were excluded if pregnant. Unfractionated whole blood was collected in Tempus Blood RNA tubes, and total RNA was extracted from that blood. About this clonotype: This clone's antigen is unknown. Per-nucleotide qualities are absent, and no much larger clonotype sits a single base away.

To prepare the library, RACE was applied. Sequencer: NextSeq 500. During library preparation, unique molecular identifiers were attached to individual cDNA molecules so that TCRs could be counted in a quantitative, reproducible way. Both TCR alpha and TCR beta chains were sequenced from each blood RNA sample. On the authors' methods: Samples had a median of roughly 99,000 TCRs, with a range from roughly 23,224 to 700,000. V, J and CDR3 annotation of the TCR reads was performed with the Decombinator software suite. For the PS versus PT1 abundance plots, all samples were subsampled to the same number of TCRs (28,000). Expanded TCRs were defined as absent before sensitization and observed at least eight times at the 2-week time point. Clones were called with MiXCR by TCRdb after fastp trimmed the public reads at Q25, and only in-frame beta chains were retained. Here each entry gathers all rows of one CDR3 protein and keeps the most common genes and DNA. The V and J calls follow TCRdb's processing rather than the paper's. Across this sample there are some 110,000 distinct CDR3 sequences, with around 12% seen only once. The ten largest clones add up to about 1.6% of the sample.

Trimming removed 6 bases from V and 3 bases from J; the gene matches leave 6 bases unexplained. Via the germline V gene, CDR1 is SGHTA and CDR2 FQGNSA. Including the terminal cysteine and phenylalanine, the CDR3 comprises 15 residues. CDR3 DNA is the only sequence kept; it has 45 bases, read in frame from the first base. This receptor was obtained from a woman in her forties or fifties with alopecia areata. Some clones in this sample may be carry-over from other donors' samples. The sequenced sample was whole blood, obtained in connection with sensitization to the hapten diphenylcyclopropenone (DPC). The chain joins TRBV7-2 to TRBJ2-5; 11 central bases correspond to TRBD2. The DNA reads as follows: TGTGCCAGCAGTTGGAGACTAGCGGGGAAAGAGACCCAGTACTTC. The translation is CASSWRLAGKETQYF.